Shown below are 22 T cell receptor beta chains from a single sample sequenced in a study of identical twins. One entry per CDR3 protein results from TCRdb running MiXCR on the 5' RACE reads. This table holds over 200,000 distinct CDR3 sequences, about 6.7% found once. These records were also assigned to another study, of T cells expressing NK-cell markers.

The sample taken for sequencing was CD8+ T cells sorted from blood. Every receptor here comes from a young woman in good health.

This clonotype was seen many times. This chain links TRBV12-3 or TRBV12-4 with TRBJ2-1, with TRBD2 matching over 8 bases. The CDR3 covers 15 residues. V gave up 4 bases and J gave up 7 bases; unmatched junction bases: 9. The CDR3 loop is CASSSQSGRANEQFF. The CDR3, as DNA: TGTGCCAGCAGTTCCCAGAGCGGGAGAGCAAATGAGCAGTTCTTC.

This clonotype was observed a few times. This sequence joins TRBV12-3 or TRBV12-4 and TRBJ1-2; D remains ambiguous. The CDR3 runs 13 residues. Trimming took off 5 bases at V and 3 bases at J, with 10 bases between the two ends. CDR3 region: CASSIVTDYGYTF. CDR3 DNA: TGTGCCAGCAGTATTGTGACGGACTATGGCTACACCTTC.

This clonotype was seen at least ten times. The rearrangement joins TRBV4-2 to TRBJ2-7; 8 bases fit TRBD1. Trimming took 0 bases from V and 3 from J; bases not matched to a gene: 10. CDR1 is LGHNA, CDR2 YNFKEQ, per germline. The CDR3 runs 17 residues. CDR3 in DNA: TGTGCCAGCAGCCAAGAGCTGGCTACAGGGGGTTTCTACGAGCAGTACTTC. Protein: CASSQELATGGFYEQYF.

The table lists this clonotype with a few counts. This chain connects TRBV9 to TRBJ2-3; D unresolved. Germline CDR1 SGDLS, CDR2 YYNGEE. The CDR3 consists of 16 residues. Trimming took 0 bases from V and 3 from J, leaving 14 bases between them. CDR3 protein: CASSVVLDPRTDTQYF. As DNA, the CDR3 is TGTGCCAGCAGCGTAGTCTTGGATCCGAGGACAGATACGCAGTATTTT. The full variable domain, in which reference TRBV9 and TRBJ2-3 provide the parts outside the CDR3, is DSGVTQTPKHLITATGQRVTLRCSPRSGDLSVYWYQQSLDQGLQFLIQYYNGEERAKGNILERFSAQQFPDLHSELNLSSLELGDSALYFCASSVVLDPRTDTQYFGPGTRLTVL.

This clonotype was seen ten or more times. The V gene is TRBV11-2, the J gene TRBJ2-7; no firm D call. The CDR3 covers 13 residues. V was shortened by 8 bases and J by 0 bases, with 11 bases between the two germline ends. Germline V gene lookup returns CDR1 SGHAT and CDR2 FQNNGV. The CDR3 coding sequence is TGTGCCAGCCTGGCACCTTCCTCCTACGAGCAGTACTTC. Protein: CASLAPSSYEQYF. Full variable domain (outside the CDR3, taken from reference TRBV11-2 and TRBJ2-7): EAGVAQSPRYKIIEKRQSVAFWCNPISGHATLYWYQQILGQGPKLLIQFQNNGVVDDSQLPKDRFSAERLKGVDSTLKIQPAKLEDSAVYLCASLAPSSYEQYFGPGTRLTVT.

The rearrangement joins TRBV20-1 to TRBJ2-7, with TRBD2 matching 8 bases. This CDR3 spans 14 amino acids. CDR1 and CDR2 (germline): DFQATT, SNEGSKA (reference sequence). V shed 3 bases and J 3 bases; nucleotides not matched to a gene: 7. CDR3 nucleotide sequence: TGCAGTGCTAGGGAGCGGGGGAACGACTACGAGCAGTACTTC. Amino acid sequence: CSARERGNDYEQYF.

The chain employs TRBV30 and TRBJ2-1, with TRBD2 matching over 8 bases. Trimming cost V 2 bases and J 10 bases; bases outside gene matches: 4. In germline, CDR1 is GTSNPN, CDR2 SVGIG (reference sequence). The CDR3 has 12 residues. CDR3 in amino acids: CAWSTLAGEQFF. The CDR3 region has the DNA TGTGCCTGGAGTACCTTAGCGGGAGAGCAGTTCTTC.

This clonotype was picked up a small number of times. V usage is TRBV6-2 or TRBV6-3 and J usage is TRBJ2-1; TRBD2 matches 7 bases. This CDR3 contains 14 residues. Losses at the gene ends were 7 bases for V and 7 bases for J; bases not matched to a gene: 10. Germline CDR1 MNHEY, CDR2 SVGEGT. The CDR3 region is CASMGLADKNEQFF. DNA of the CDR3: TGTGCCAGCATGGGGCTAGCGGACAAGAATGAGCAGTTCTTC.

There are a few counts of this clonotype. The genes are TRBV2 and TRBJ1-1; 7 positions match TRBD1. V trimming: 7 bases; J trimming: 0 bases; junction bases outside the gene matches: 8. The CDR3 contains 15 residues. Per germline, CDR1 SNHLY and CDR2 FYNNEI. CDR3 loop: CASTGRDRMNTEAFF. Here the CDR3 DNA reads TGTGCCAGCACTGGCCGGGACAGAATGAACACTGAAGCTTTCTTT.

The V and J genes are TRBV28 and TRBJ2-7, with D hard to call. The length of the CDR3 is 15 residues. Germline assignment: CDR1 MDHEN and CDR2 SYDVKM. The ends were cut back, 7 bases at V and 2 bases at J, with 18 bases in the middle. In DNA form, the CDR3 reads TGTGCCAGCACCGCTACCCGGATCACCCCCTACGAGCAGTACTTC. Residues: CASTATRITPYEQYF.

This clonotype came up a few times. The rearrangement uses TRBV6-1 and TRBJ2-5; possible D gene TRBD2, 5 bases. Per the germline V gene, CDR1 is MNHNS and CDR2 is SASEGT. This CDR3 is 14 amino acids long. The ends were cut back, 5 bases at V and 2 bases at J, with 12 bases in the middle. CDR3 coding DNA: TGTGCCAGCAGTCCGCGGAGGACGCAAGAGACCCAGTACTTC. This gives the protein CASSPRRTQETQYF.

This clonotype showed up just a few times. V and J are TRBV7-8 and TRBJ2-1; 12 bases line up with TRBD2. The CDR3 sequence is 18 residues long. Germline CDR1 is SGHVS and CDR2 is FQNEAQ. The J segment lost 5 bases and the V segment lost 3 bases, leaving 11 bases of the junction unmatched. The CDR3 DNA sequence: TGTGCCAGCAGCTTTCCGGGACTAGCGGGCCGGTGGGACAATGAGCAGTTCTTC. Translation: CASSFPGLAGRWDNEQFF. Supplemented by reference TRBV7-8 and TRBJ2-1, the full variable domain reads GAGVSQSPRYKVAKRGQDVALRCDPISGHVSLFWYQQALGQGPEFLTYFQNEAQLDKSGLPSDRFFAERPEGSVSTLKIQRTQQEDSAVYLCASSFPGLAGRWDNEQFFGPGTRLTVL.

This clonotype was seen at least ten times. The gene calls are TRBV27 and TRBJ1-2, with 8 bases lining up with TRBD1. The V gene end was trimmed by 3 bases and the J gene end by 4 bases; junction bases not matched to a gene: 7. This CDR3 has 15 residues. Germline-derived CDR1 and CDR2 are MNHEY and SMNVEV (reference sequence). CDR3 nucleotide sequence: TGTGCCAGCAGTTTCGTCGGACAGGGCCTCTATGGCTACACCTTC. Its protein is CASSFVGQGLYGYTF.

Relative to its sample, this clonotype is medium-sized (0.01 to 0.1%). The rearrangement links TRBV5-6 to TRBJ2-5; D remains unclear. Per the germline V gene, CDR1 is SGHDT and CDR2 is YYEEEE. The CDR3 is made up of 12 amino acids. V lost 2 bases and J lost 5, with 7 bases in between. Written as DNA, the CDR3 is TGTGCCAGCAGCTTAGGTCAGGAGACCCAGTACTTC. It is translated as CASSLGQETQYF.

In its sample, this clonotype was seen many times. The V call is TRBV27, the J call TRBJ2-1, with 11 bases that match TRBD2. The CDR3 loop spans 13 amino acids. The V gene's germline CDR1 is MNHEY and CDR2 SMNVEV (reference sequence). The V segment lost 5 bases and the J segment 10 bases; nucleotides outside the gene matches: 4. The CDR3 region is CASSLRLAGEQFF. The CDR3 DNA reads as TGTGCCAGCAGTCTAAGACTAGCGGGGGAGCAGTTCTTC.

The V gene is TRBV4-2, the J gene TRBJ1-4; the D is unclear. V was cut by 4 bases and J by 5 bases, with 20 bases left in between. The CDR3 contains 17 residues. Germline lookup yields CDR1 LGHNA and CDR2 YNFKEQ. The CDR3 here is CASSPSDGFAGNEKLFF. In DNA, the CDR3 is TGTGCCAGCAGCCCGTCCGATGGTTTCGCGGGGAATGAAAAACTGTTTTTT.

This clonotype was seen more than once but under ten times. The chain employs TRBV15 and TRBJ2-1; weak D call: TRBD2 (5 bases). Trimming cost V 6 bases and J 0 bases, with 6 bases left between them. Per the germline V gene, CDR1 is LNHNV and CDR2 is YYDKDF (reference sequence). The CDR3 runs 13 residues. The CDR3 protein is CATSEGSYNEQFF. In DNA, the CDR3 is TGTGCCACCAGTGAGGGCTCCTACAATGAGCAGTTCTTC.

This clonotype was recorded a few times. The V call is TRBV6-5, the J call TRBJ2-3; the D gene is possibly TRBD1 (7 bases). This CDR3 comprises 15 residues. V lost 4 bases and J 5 bases, leaving 16 bases between the germline ends. Looked up from germline, CDR1 is MNHEY and CDR2 is SVGAGI. In DNA form, the CDR3 reads TGTGCCAGCAGTTTCCCGAACAGGGGAGGAGATACGCAGTATTTT. Its translation: CASSFPNRGGDTQYF.

The genes are TRBV2 and TRBJ2-7; D possibly corresponds to TRBD1 (5 bases). V was cut by 7 bases and J by 9 bases, with 25 bases left in between. The CDR3 consists of 15 residues. Germline-derived CDR1 and CDR2 are SNHLY and FYNNEI. CDR3 nucleotides: TGTGCCAGCATAAAATCCTATTACAGGAGCCTCGGGCAGTACTTC. Protein product: CASIKSYYRSLGQYF.

Only a few counts were recorded for this clonotype. The chain employs TRBV2 and TRBJ2-5; 7 nucleotides match TRBD2. V was clipped by 5 bases and J by 5 bases; unmatched bases: 8. Germline CDR1 reads SNHLY; CDR2 reads FYNNEI. This CDR3 has 14 residues. CDR3 residues: CASSPAGPKETQYF. DNA for the CDR3: TGTGCCAGCAGTCCAGCGGGGCCCAAGGAGACCCAGTACTTC.

The chain combines TRBV7-8 with TRBJ1-3; no definite D call. Trimming cost V 7 bases and J 2 bases, with 18 bases left between them. Per germline, CDR1 SGHVS and CDR2 FQNEAQ. The CDR3 runs 16 residues. In DNA, the CDR3 is TGTGCCAGCATCTCCCCCAGCGACAAAGCTGGAAACACCATATATTTT. Protein product: CASISPSDKAGNTIYF.

Ten or more counts support this clonotype. This chain joins TRBV7-9 and TRBJ1-2; 7 bases line up with TRBD1. The germline V gene encodes CDR1 SEHNR and CDR2 FQNEAQ (reference sequence). Trimming removed 5 bases from V and 7 bases from J; junction bases left unmatched: 7. This CDR3 contains 13 residues. The CDR3 is CASSPTGTAGYTF. DNA for the CDR3: TGTGCCAGCAGCCCGACAGGGACCGCTGGCTACACCTTC.